This T cell receptor (beta chain) was sequenced in a study of technical replicates of blood from a few donors. V was trimmed by 5 bases and J by 7 bases, leaving 9 bases between them. CDR1 is GTSNPN and CDR2 is SVGIG in the germline V gene (reference sequence). CDR3 length: 11 residues. Profiled with immunoSEQ multiplex PCR; TCRdb holds only in-frame clones, not every one. The sample shows some 67,000 clones, 95% to 98% of them seen only once. This TCR was recovered from a human donor in good health. Source material: T cells isolated from PBMCs. The chain is built from TRBV30 and TRBJ2-1; no firm D call. The CDR3 loop reads CAWQEENEQFF. CDR3 DNA: TGTGCCTGGCAAGAGGAGAATGAGCAGTTCTTC.